This T cell receptor (beta chain) was sequenced for a study of T-cell reconstitution after alpha-beta-depleted transplantation in children. Comment on this clonotype: As yet, its antigen is unknown.

Study-wide points: Several hundred expanded graft clones reportedly were the source of alpha-beta T cells about two months after transplant.

Researchers prepared the TCRbeta library using unique molecular identifiers, the study reports. One entry per CDR3 protein results from TCRdb running MiXCR on the PCR reads. The sample carries about 440,000 distinct CDR3 sequences, over 40% recorded once. Trimming removed 4 bases from V and 6 bases from J, with 15 bases in between. The length of the CDR3 is 14 residues. CDR1 LGHNA and CDR2 YNFKEQ come from the germline V gene. The chain is built from TRBV4-2 and TRBJ1-2; D is undetermined. This clonotype originated in a girl aged 2-10 years with aplastic anemia, due to receive a stem cell transplant. Sequenced material: PBMCs, taken before TCRalphabeta/CD19-depleted stem cell transplant. The CDR3 sequence is CASSPYRAWDGYTF. In DNA, the CDR3 is TGTGCCAGCAGCCCTTACCGCGCTTGGGATGGCTACACCTTC.